The next 17 T cell receptor beta chains were all read from a single sample in a study of T cell responses to AZD1222 COVID-19 vaccine. Profiling relied on immunoSEQ multiplex PCR, and the TCRdb table lists in-frame clones only, not all of them. The repertoire has 150,000 or so clones, 91% of them found once; the top ten carry more than 1.3%. The input for sequencing was peripheral blood, taken on day 0 of AZD1222 vaccination. Receptors originate from an adult in good health.

The chain employs TRBV28 and TRBJ2-2, with D possibly being TRBD1 (6 bases). The V and J ends lost 5 bases and 1 base respectively, with 8 bases between them. The CDR3 contains 14 residues. Germline V gene data show CDR1 as MDHEN and CDR2 as SYDVKM. CDR3 sequence reads: CASSAQGNTGELFF. Written as DNA, the CDR3 is TGTGCCAGCAGTGCACAGGGGAACACCGGGGAGCTGTTTTTT.

The chain employs TRBV4-2 and TRBJ2-7; D possibly matches TRBD1 or TRBD2 (5 bases each). The V gene lost 1 base and the J gene lost 0 bases, with 13 bases spanning the gap. This CDR3 spans 16 amino acids. Germline V gene lookup returns CDR1 LGHNA and CDR2 YNFKEQ. CDR3 residues: CASSQGKGEPSYEQYF. CDR3 nucleotide sequence: TGTGCCAGCAGCCAAGGGAAAGGGGAGCCCTCCTACGAGCAGTACTTC.

This clone was seen more than once but under ten times. This chain joins TRBV30 and TRBJ1-4; a possible D gene is TRBD1 (5 bases). CDR1 is GTSNPN, CDR2 SVGIG, per germline (reference sequence). This CDR3 spans 14 amino acids. The germline V and J ends were trimmed by 5 bases and 8 bases, with 18 bases remaining between them. In nucleotides, the CDR3 is TGTGCCTGGGGGACGACTGGGGGTAGCGAAAAACTGTTTTTT. Amino acids: CAWGTTGGSEKLFF. The full variable domain, completed using reference TRBV30 and TRBJ1-4, is SQTIHQWPATLVQPVGSPLSLECTVEGTSNPNLYWYRQAAGRGLQLLFYSVGIGQISSEVPQNLSASRPQDRQFILSSKKLLLSDSGFYLCAWGTTGGSEKLFFGSGTQLSVL.

This sequence joins TRBV2 and TRBJ1-1; D unresolved. Germline assignment: CDR1 SNHLY and CDR2 FYNNEI. The CDR3 extends over 12 amino acids. V dropped 7 bases and J dropped 2 bases, with 8 bases sitting between them. CDR3 sequence: CASTMANTEAFF. The CDR3 nucleotides read TGTGCCAGCACGATGGCAAACACTGAAGCTTTCTTT.

The rearrangement uses TRBV19 and TRBJ1-1, with D unclear. The CDR3 covers 17 residues. V lost 3 bases, J lost 1 base, and 18 bases lay in between. Per the germline V gene, CDR1 is LNHDA and CDR2 is SQIVND (reference sequence). Here the CDR3 DNA reads TGTGCCAGTAGTATCCTTCACAGATCGGGAAAGAACACTGAAGCTTTCTTT. As protein: CASSILHRSGKNTEAFF. The whole variable domain, remainder taken from reference TRBV19 and TRBJ1-1, is DGGITQSPKYLFRKEGQNVTLSCEQNLNHDAMYWYRQDPGQGLRLIYYSQIVNDFQKGDIAEGYSVSREKKESFPLTVTSAQKNPTAFYLCASSILHRSGKNTEAFFGQGTRLTVV.

This chain links TRBV14 with TRBJ2-5; 10 bases match TRBD2. With V trimmed by 3 bases and J by 0 bases, 4 bases remained unmatched. The CDR3 is 16 amino acids. Germline lookup yields CDR1 SGHDN and CDR2 FVKESK. The chain's CDR3 is CASSHGLAAYQETQYF. DNA for the CDR3: TGTGCCAGCAGCCATGGACTAGCGGCGTACCAAGAGACCCAGTACTTC.

This chain connects TRBV6-1 to TRBJ2-1; 7 positions agree with TRBD2. V lost 2 bases, J lost 4 bases, and 5 bases stayed unmatched. This CDR3 is 15 amino acids long. The germline gives CDR1 MNHNS, CDR2 SASEGT. The CDR3 DNA follows: TGTGCCAGCAGTGAACCCGGGGAGGGGTACAATGAGCAGTTCTTC. Its translation is CASSEPGEGYNEQFF.

This clone was observed a single time. The rearrangement links TRBV4-3 to TRBJ1-5, with a tentative D call TRBD1 (5 bases). Germline V gives CDR1 LGHNA, CDR2 YSLEER. This CDR3 has 12 residues. Trimming pared 2 bases from V and 12 bases from J, leaving 11 bases between. The DNA of the CDR3 is TGCGCCAGCAGCCAAAACACGGGGCGCCAGCATTTT. This codes for CASSQNTGRQHF.

V gene TRBV7-2 combines with J gene TRBJ2-1; TRBD1 aligns across 9 bases. V was pared by 2 bases and J by 7 bases, with 6 bases of the junction left unmatched. This CDR3 is 15 amino acids long. In germline, CDR1 is SGHTA, CDR2 FQGNSA. The CDR3 DNA sequence: TGTGCCAGCAGCTTAAGCTGGGACAGGGTTAATGAGCAGTTCTTC. This translates into CASSLSWDRVNEQFF. The entire variable domain, with the rest obtained from reference TRBV7-2 and TRBJ2-1, is as follows: GAGVSQSPSNKVTEKGKDVELRCDPISGHTALYWYRQSLGQGLEFLIYFQGNSAPDKSGLPSDRFSAERTGGSVSTLTIQRTQQEDSAVYLCASSLSWDRVNEQFFGPGTRLTVL.

The rearrangement joins TRBV6-2 or TRBV6-3 to TRBJ1-5, with TRBD1 identical over 7 bases. With 6 bases clipped from V and 1 base from J, the junction kept 6 bases outside the gene matches. The CDR3 is 15 amino acids. From germline, CDR1 is MNHEY and CDR2 SVGEGT. CDR3 sequence (DNA): TGTGCCAGCAGCAGAGGGGGCGTGAGCAATCAGCCCCAGCATTTT. Translation: CASSRGGVSNQPQHF.

The genes are TRBV6-5 and TRBJ2-1; D unresolved. This CDR3 is built from 12 residues. V lost 6 bases and J 6 bases, leaving 9 bases between the germline ends. The germline CDR1 and CDR2 sequences are MNHEY and SVGAGI. DNA for the CDR3: TGTGCCAGCAGCCATTTATCCAATGAGCAGTTCTTC. It yields the protein CASSHLSNEQFF.

This sequence joins TRBV10-3 and TRBJ1-1; D is unresolved. The CDR3 spans 15 residues. Deletions cut 6 bases from V and 1 base from J, with 15 bases between. Germline assignment: CDR1 ENHRY and CDR2 SYGVKD. CDR3 amino acids: CAIRPGLGPNTEAFF. CDR3 coding DNA: TGTGCCATCAGGCCGGGCCTCGGGCCGAACACTGAAGCTTTCTTT.

The V gene is TRBV20-1, the J gene TRBJ2-7, with 9 bases matching TRBD2. The CDR3 is 16 residues long. The trim removed 3 bases at V and 6 bases at J, leaving 15 bases unmatched. Looked up from germline, CDR1 is DFQATT and CDR2 is SNEGSKA (reference sequence). CDR3: CSASGDLSGRLFEQYF. DNA for the CDR3: TGCAGTGCTAGTGGTGACTTAAGCGGGAGGCTCTTCGAGCAGTACTTC.

The genes are TRBV4-1 and TRBJ2-1, with D unresolved. The CDR3 loop spans 12 amino acids. V shed 0 bases and J shed 6 bases, with 3 bases lying between them. Germline V CDR1 and CDR2: MGHRA, YSYEKL. CDR3 in DNA: TGCGCCAGCAGCCAAGACGCCAATGAGCAGTTCTTC. Its translation is CASSQDANEQFF.

With regard to this clone: The germline gene is not matched at one end of the junction; a read error may be the cause. The chain carries TRBV3-1 (or the pseudogene TRBV3-2) and TRBJ1-4, with unresolved D. CDR1 and CDR2 from the germline V gene are LGHDT and YNNKEL (reference sequence). CDR3 length equals 13 residues. The CDR3 sequence is CASSQGPGSEPLF. CDR3 nucleotides: TGTGCCAGCAGCCAAGGTCCCGGCAGCGAGCCTCTTTTT.

The chain has TRBV7-9 and TRBJ1-1, with D unclear. CDR1 is SEHNR and CDR2 is FQNEAQ in the germline V gene (reference sequence). Trimming cost V 0 bases and J 6 bases, with 8 bases left between them. The CDR3 is 13 residues long. The CDR3 loop is CASSLAVESEAFF. The CDR3 bases are TGTGCCAGCAGCTTAGCTGTCGAGTCTGAAGCTTTCTTT. Full variable domain (rest looked up from reference TRBV7-9 and TRBJ1-1): DTGVSQNPRHKITKRGQNVTFRCDPISEHNRLYWYRQTLGQGPEFLTYFQNEAQLEKSRLLSDRFSAERPKGSFSTLEIQRTEQGDSAMYLCASSLAVESEAFFGQGTRLTVV.

This clone was seen a handful of times. The junction and the germline gene differ at one end; a read error may be behind it. The chain joins TRBV5-5 to TRBJ1-2; D unresolved. CDR1 SGHKS and CDR2 YYEKEE come from the germline V gene (reference sequence). This CDR3 spans 16 amino acids. The CDR3 DNA follows: TGTGCCAGCAGCTTGAAGGTTATGGCTACAGAGAACCGAGCGAACTTC. Its translation: CASSLKVMATENRANF. Based on the CDR3 plus reference TRBV5-5 and TRBJ1-2, the full variable domain is DAGVTQSPTHLIKTRGQQVTLRCSPISGHKSVSWYQQVLGQGPQFIFQYYEKEERGRGNFPDRFSARQFPNYSSELNVNALLLGDSALYLCASSLKVMATENRANFGSGTRLTVV.